Following are 9 T cell receptor beta chains from one sample sequenced in a study of blood T cell repertoires in COVID-19. TCRdb's copy holds only in-frame clones and misses some; the assay was immunoSEQ multiplex PCR. Of a few hundred thousand clones in the sample, approximately 75% are singletons; the top ten hold around 9.2%. The specimen sequenced was PBMCs or T cells enriched from blood (not recorded which). Receptors originate from a man aged 35-49 years who had recovered from COVID-19.

This sequence joins TRBV12-3 or TRBV12-4 and TRBJ2-7, with D possibly being TRBD2 (5 bases). Trimming cost V 6 bases and J 0 bases, with 6 bases left between them. The CDR3 loop spans 12 amino acids. Written as DNA, the CDR3 is TGTGCCAGCAGGAGCGGCTCCTACGAGCAGTACTTC. Its translation: CASRSGSYEQYF.

J is TRBJ2-1 and V is TRBV7-8, with TRBD2 as a possible D gene (5 bases). V lost 2 bases and J lost 9, with 14 bases in between. From germline, CDR1 is SGHVS and CDR2 FQNEAQ. CDR3 length: 14 residues. The CDR3 region has the DNA TGTGCCAGCAGCTTATTGGACTCTCCGAGTGAGCAGTTCTTC. It translates to CASSLLDSPSEQFF.

The chain uses TRBV19 and TRBJ1-2; the match to TRBD1 covers 7 bases. Germline V gene sequence: CDR1 LNHDA, CDR2 SQIVND (reference sequence). V was clipped by 3 bases and J by 5 bases; unmatched bases: 9. The CDR3 has 15 residues. The CDR3 loop is CASSISGQQVYGYTF. Here the CDR3 DNA reads TGTGCCAGTAGTATCTCGGGACAGCAAGTTTATGGCTACACCTTC.

V is TRBV30 and J is TRBJ1-1; the D is unclear. This CDR3 has 13 amino acids. V lost 0 bases and J 1 base, leaving 6 bases between the germline ends. From germline, CDR1 is GTSNPN and CDR2 SVGIG (reference sequence). CDR3 amino acids: CAWSVMANTEAFF. The CDR3 coding sequence is TGTGCCTGGAGTGTAATGGCGAACACTGAAGCTTTCTTT.

The gene calls are TRBV20-1 and TRBJ2-7; 8 bases match TRBD1. With 4 bases clipped from V and 3 bases from J, the junction kept 5 bases outside the gene matches. Per germline, CDR1 DFQATT and CDR2 SNEGSKA (reference sequence). The CDR3 spans 13 residues. This chain's CDR3 is CSATDRGHYEQYF. CDR3 in DNA: TGCAGTGCTACTGACAGGGGTCACTACGAGCAGTACTTC.

J is TRBJ2-1 and V is TRBV7-3; 7 positions match TRBD1. CDR3 length equals 16 residues. The V segment lost 4 bases and the J segment 5 bases; nucleotides outside the gene matches: 11. Germline CDR1 is SGHTA and CDR2 is FQGTGA. CDR3 DNA sequence: TGTGCCAGCAGCTGGGACGCCTATGGACAGGACAATGAGCAGTTCTTC. Translated: CASSWDAYGQDNEQFF.

This clone came up a few times. The rearrangement links TRBV6-5 to TRBJ1-5, with D tentatively TRBD1 (6 bases). Germline V gene sequence: CDR1 MNHEY, CDR2 SVGAGI. This CDR3 is built from 15 residues. Trimming took 6 bases from V and 3 from J, leaving 15 bases between them. In DNA, the CDR3 is TGTGCCAGCAGCCACCGACAGGCTAACAATCAGCCCCAGCATTTT. Its protein product is CASSHRQANNQPQHF.

The V and J genes are TRBV2 and TRBJ2-2, with D possibly matching TRBD1 (6 bases). The V end was cut by 7 bases, the J end by 7 bases, with 16 bases between. This CDR3 comprises 14 residues. Germline CDR1 and CDR2: SNHLY and FYNNEI. Here the CDR3 reads CASKQGYVSGELFF. CDR3 DNA: TGTGCCAGCAAGCAGGGGTATGTCAGCGGGGAGCTGTTTTTT.

This clone was observed a few times. The rearrangement uses TRBV19 and TRBJ1-4, with TRBD1 as a possible D gene (6 bases). Germline CDR1 reads LNHDA; CDR2 reads SQIVND (reference sequence). V lost 10 bases, J lost 4 bases, and 19 bases lay in between. This CDR3 has 15 residues. CDR3 sequence: CATKRGAPGNEKLFF. The DNA for the CDR3 is TGTGCCACCAAACGGGGGGCCCCTGGTAATGAAAAACTGTTTTTT.